This passage covers 5 T cell receptor beta chains from one sample sequenced in a study of breast tumors, draining lymph nodes, adjacent tissues. The lymph nodes were axillary draining lymph nodes from breast cancer patients. TCRdb re-called the multiplex PCR reads through MiXCR, storing one row per CDR3 protein. This sample carries about 150,000 distinct CDR3 sequences, 20% to 25% of them seen once, and the ten largest clones take around 2.6%. Sequencing was performed on axillary lymph node tissue. The receptors shown here come from a female donor with breast cancer. Some clones in this sample may be carry-over from other donors' samples.

This clonotype is medium-sized (0.01 to 0.1%) within its sample. The chain uses TRBV24-1 and TRBJ2-5, with 7 bases that match TRBD2. V lost 5 bases and J lost 7; bases outside the gene matches: 9. The CDR3 is 14 residues long. Germline CDR1 is KGHDR and CDR2 is SFDVKD. CDR3 DNA: TGTGCCACCAGTGGGGACGGGAGGTGGGGGACCCAGTACTTC. It specifies CATSGDGRWGTQYF.

This chain connects TRBV28 to TRBJ2-2, with D unresolved. CDR1 and CDR2 from the germline V gene are MDHEN and SYDVKM. The CDR3 consists of 13 residues. V lost 4 bases and J 4 bases, leaving 7 bases between the germline ends. The CDR3 loop is CASSWGGTGELFF. CDR3 in DNA: TGTGCCAGCAGTTGGGGTGGCACCGGGGAGCTGTTTTTT.

This clonotype was seen many times. V is TRBV5-1 and J is TRBJ2-1, with D unclear. Germline lookup yields CDR1 SGHRS and CDR2 YFSETQ. The CDR3 contains 12 residues. Trimming shortened V by 0 bases and J by 7 bases, and 5 bases separated the two germline ends. The CDR3 nucleotides read TGCGCCAGCAGCTTGGATTTAAATGAGCAGTTCTTC. Amino acid sequence: CASSLDLNEQFF.

This clonotype was found many times. This chain connects TRBV15 to TRBJ1-4; 8 positions match TRBD1. Germline values: CDR1 LNHNV, CDR2 YYDKDF (reference sequence). This CDR3 has 17 amino acids. V gave up 1 base and J gave up 7 bases; unmatched junction bases: 11. CDR3 bases: TGTGCCACCAGCAGAGCTTCTAGCAGGGGGCAGGGTGAAAAACTGTTTTTT. It encodes CATSRASSRGQGEKLFF.

Concerning this clonotype: It may be a read error: a sequence one base away is much more abundant. The V and J genes are TRBV6-5 and TRBJ2-7; D is ambiguous. The CDR3 has 14 residues. Trimming took 0 bases from V and 5 from J, leaving 11 bases between them. Germline assignment: CDR1 MNHEY and CDR2 SVGAGI. CDR3 sequence: CASSYSKSANEQYF. The CDR3, as DNA: TGTGCCAGCAGTTACTCGAAAAGTGCCAACGAGCAGTACTTC.